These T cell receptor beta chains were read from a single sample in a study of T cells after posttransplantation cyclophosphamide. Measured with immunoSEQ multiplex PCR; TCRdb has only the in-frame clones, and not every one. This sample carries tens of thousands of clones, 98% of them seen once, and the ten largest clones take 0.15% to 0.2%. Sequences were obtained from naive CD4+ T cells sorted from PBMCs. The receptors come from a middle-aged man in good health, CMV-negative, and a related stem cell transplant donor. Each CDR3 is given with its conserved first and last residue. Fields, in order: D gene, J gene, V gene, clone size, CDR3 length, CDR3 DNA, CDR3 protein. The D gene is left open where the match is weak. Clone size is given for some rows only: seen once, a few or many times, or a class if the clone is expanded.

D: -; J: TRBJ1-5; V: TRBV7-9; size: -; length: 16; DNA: TGTGCCAGCAGCTTAGCGGGGGCCGAAGTCAATCAGCCCCAGCATTTT; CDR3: CASSLAGAEVNQPQHF
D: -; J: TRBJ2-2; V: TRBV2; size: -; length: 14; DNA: TGTGCCAGCAGTGGGGGGGAGTGGGCCGGGGAGCTGTTTTTT; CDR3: CASSGGEWAGELFF
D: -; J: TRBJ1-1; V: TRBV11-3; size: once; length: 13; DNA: TGTGCCAGCAGCTTCACAGAGAACACTGAAGCTTTCTTT; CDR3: CASSFTENTEAFF
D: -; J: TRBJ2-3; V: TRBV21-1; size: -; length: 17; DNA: TGTGCCAGCAGCAACGGGGCGGGACAGGGGAGCACAGATACGCAGTATTTT; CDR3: CASSNGAGQGSTDTQYF
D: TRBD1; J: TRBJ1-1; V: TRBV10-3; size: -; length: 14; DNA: TGTGCCATCAGTGTCGGGACAGGGGATACTGAAGCTTTCTTT; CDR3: CAISVGTGDTEAFF
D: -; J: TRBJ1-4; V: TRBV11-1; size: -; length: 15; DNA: TGTGCCAGCAGCCCCCTCCGAGGAAACAATGAAAAACTGTTTTTT; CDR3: CASSPLRGNNEKLFF
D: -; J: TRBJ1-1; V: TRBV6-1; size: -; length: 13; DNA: TGTGCCAGCTCCAGTCTCCAGAACACTGAAGCTTTCTTT; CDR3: CASSSLQNTEAFF
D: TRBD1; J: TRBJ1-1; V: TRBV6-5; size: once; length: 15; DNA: TGTGCCAGCAGACCCCTTGACAGGGGGAGTACTGAAGCTTTCTTT; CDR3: CASRPLDRGSTEAFF
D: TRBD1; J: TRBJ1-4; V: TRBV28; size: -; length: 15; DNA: TGTGCCAGCAGGGGGACAGGGGCGAGCCGCGAAAAACTGTTTTTT; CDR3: CASRGTGASREKLFF
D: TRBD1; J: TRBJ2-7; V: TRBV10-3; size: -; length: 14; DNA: TGTGCCATCAGTGGTGGGGACAGGGCCTACGAGCAGTACTTC; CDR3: CAISGGDRAYEQYF
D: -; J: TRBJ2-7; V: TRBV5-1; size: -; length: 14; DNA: TGCGCCAGCAGCCCCTTAGTTGAGGGCTACGAGCAGTACTTC; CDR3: CASSPLVEGYEQYF
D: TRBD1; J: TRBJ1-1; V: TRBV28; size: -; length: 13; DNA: TGTGCCACCCACAGGGGGATGAACACTGAAGCTTTCTTT; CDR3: CATHRGMNTEAFF
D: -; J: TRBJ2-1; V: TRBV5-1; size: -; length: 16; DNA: TGCGCCAGCAGCTTGGGACTAGTTAGTTCCTACAATGAGCAGTTCTTC; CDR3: CASSLGLVSSYNEQFF
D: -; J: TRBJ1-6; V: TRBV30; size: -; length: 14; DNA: TGTGCCTGGAGTTACGAAAAAGGAGAATCACCCCTCCACTTT; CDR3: CAWSYEKGESPLHF
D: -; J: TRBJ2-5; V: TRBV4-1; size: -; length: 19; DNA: TGCGCCAGCAGCCAAGATCCGGGGATGACCAGTCGGAAACAAGAGACCCAGTACTTC; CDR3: CASSQDPGMTSRKQETQYF
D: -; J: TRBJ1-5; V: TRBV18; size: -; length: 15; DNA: TGTGCCAGCTCAATAACAGGGCACCCCAATCAGCCCCAGCATTTT; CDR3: CASSITGHPNQPQHF
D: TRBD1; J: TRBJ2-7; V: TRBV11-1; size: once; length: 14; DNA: TGTGCCAGCAGCCCACAGGGGGGCCCCTACGAGCAGTACTTC; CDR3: CASSPQGGPYEQYF
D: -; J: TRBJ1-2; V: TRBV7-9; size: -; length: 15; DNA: TGTGCCAGCAGCTTAGCTTCAGGCACTAACTATGGCTACACCTTC; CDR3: CASSLASGTNYGYTF
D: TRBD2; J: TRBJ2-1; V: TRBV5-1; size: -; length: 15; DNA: TGCGCCAGCAGCTCGGGACTAGCGGGCTACAATGAGCAGTTCTTC; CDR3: CASSSGLAGYNEQFF
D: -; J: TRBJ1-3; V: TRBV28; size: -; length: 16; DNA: TGTGCCAGCAGCTCAACGGGATGGCGTAGGGGAAACACCATATATTTT; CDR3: CASSSTGWRRGNTIYF
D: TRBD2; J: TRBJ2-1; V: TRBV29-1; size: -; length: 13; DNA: TGCAGCGTTGAAAGGACTAGCGGTAATGAGCAGTTCTTC; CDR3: CSVERTSGNEQFF
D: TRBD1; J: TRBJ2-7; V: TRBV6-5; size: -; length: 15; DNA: TGTGCCAGCAGTTACGCTTCGGGGACAGGGGGTGAGCAGTACTTC; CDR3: CASSYASGTGGEQYF
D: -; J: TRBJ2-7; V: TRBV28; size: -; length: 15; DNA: TGTGCCAGCAGTCTGCCAGGGGACCTCTCCTACGAGCAGTACTTC; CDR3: CASSLPGDLSYEQYF
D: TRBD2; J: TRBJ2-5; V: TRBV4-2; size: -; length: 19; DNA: TGTGCCAGCAGCCAAGATCCGGGGGGGGCCCCGGGGTACCAAGAGACCCAGTACTTC; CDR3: CASSQDPGGAPGYQETQYF
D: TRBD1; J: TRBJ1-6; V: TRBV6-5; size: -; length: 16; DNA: TGTGCCAGCAGTTCAGCAGGGGGGTCCTATAATTCACCCCTCCACTTT; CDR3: CASSSAGGSYNSPLHF
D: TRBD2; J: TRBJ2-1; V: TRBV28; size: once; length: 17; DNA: TGTGCCAGCAGTTTAAGGGTTAGCGGGAGGGCCGCAAATGAGCAGTTCTTC; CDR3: CASSLRVSGRAANEQFF
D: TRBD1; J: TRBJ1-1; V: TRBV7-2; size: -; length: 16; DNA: TGTGCCAGCAGCTTGCGGACAGGGACCATGAACACTGAAGCTTTCTTT; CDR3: CASSLRTGTMNTEAFF
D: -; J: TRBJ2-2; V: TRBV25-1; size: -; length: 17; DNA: TGTGCCAGCGGCGGCTTTGAGGCAGGGGTCCACACCGGGGAGCTGTTTTTT; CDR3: CASGGFEAGVHTGELFF
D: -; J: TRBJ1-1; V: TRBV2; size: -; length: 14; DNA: TGTGCCAGCAGTGAGACCGACATGAACACTGAAGCTTTCTTT; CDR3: CASSETDMNTEAFF
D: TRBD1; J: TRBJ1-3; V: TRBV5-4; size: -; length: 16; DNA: TGTGCCAGCAGTTCCTATAGGACAGGGGTGGGAAACACCATATATTTT; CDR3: CASSSYRTGVGNTIYF
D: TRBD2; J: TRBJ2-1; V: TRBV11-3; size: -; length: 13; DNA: TGTGCCAGCAGCAACGGGGGGGTCGATGAGCAGTTCTTC; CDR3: CASSNGGVDEQFF
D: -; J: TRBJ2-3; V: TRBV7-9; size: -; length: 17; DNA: TGTGCCAGCAGCATATCGCCAATGGGACTCGCCACAGATACGCAGTATTTT; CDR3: CASSISPMGLATDTQYF
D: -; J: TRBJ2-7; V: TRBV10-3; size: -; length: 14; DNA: TGTGCCATCAGTGAGTCACAGGGTTCCTACGAGCAGTACTTC; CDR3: CAISESQGSYEQYF
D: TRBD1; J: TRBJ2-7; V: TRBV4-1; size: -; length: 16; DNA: TGCGCCAGCAGCTACTCTGGGCGGACAGGGCCCTACGAGCAGTACTTC; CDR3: CASSYSGRTGPYEQYF
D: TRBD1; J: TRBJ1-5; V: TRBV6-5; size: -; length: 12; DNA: TGTGCCAGCAGGCGACAGGGTCAGCCCCAGCATTTT; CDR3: CASRRQGQPQHF
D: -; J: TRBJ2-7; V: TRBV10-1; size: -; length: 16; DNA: TGCGCCAGCAGTTCCCCAGACAAAGGGGGTGATGTCGAGCAGTACTTC; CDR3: CASSSPDKGGDVEQYF
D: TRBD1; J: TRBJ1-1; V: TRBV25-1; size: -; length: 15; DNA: TGTGCCAGCAGAGGACAGGAAAGGTGGTGGGCTGAAGCTTTCTTT; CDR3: CASRGQERWWAEAFF
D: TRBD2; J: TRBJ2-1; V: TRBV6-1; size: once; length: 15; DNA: TGTGCCAGCACCCCCCGGGGGGAAGTATACAATGAGCAGTTCTTC; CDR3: CASTPRGEVYNEQFF
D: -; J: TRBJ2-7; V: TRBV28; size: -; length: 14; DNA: TGTGCCAGCAGTTCCATTCCACAGGGTAGGGAGCAGTACTTC; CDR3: CASSSIPQGREQYF
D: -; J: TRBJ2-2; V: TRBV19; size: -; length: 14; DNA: TGTGCCAGTAGTATCGACCGGGGGACCGGGGAGCTGTTTTTT; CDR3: CASSIDRGTGELFF
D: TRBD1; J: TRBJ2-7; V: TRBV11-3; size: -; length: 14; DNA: TGTGCCAGCAGCGGGGGACAGGGGGCCTACGAGCAGTACTTC; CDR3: CASSGGQGAYEQYF
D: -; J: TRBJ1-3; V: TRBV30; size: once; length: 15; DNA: TGTGCCTGGAGTGTTCGGGTCAGCTCTGGAAACACCATATATTTT; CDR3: CAWSVRVSSGNTIYF